These T cell receptor beta chains were read from a single sample in a study of Graves' ophthalmopathy and Graves' hyperthyroidism. TCRdb called the multiplex PCR reads again in MiXCR, with one record for every CDR3 protein. The sample shows over a million distinct CDR3 sequences, 35% to 45% of them seen only once. Sequencing was carried out using peripheral blood or thyroid tissue (not recorded which). The receptor source for this set is an adult man with Graves' hyperthyroidism. Each CDR3 is given with its conserved first and last residue. The D gene is left open where the match is weak. Only part of the rows carry a size: once, few, many, or a class if the clone is expanded.

d_call: .; clone_size: few; j_call: TRBJ2-7; v_call: TRBV28; cdr3_aa: CASSFLSVRGEQYF; cdr3_nt: TGTGCCAGCAGTTTTCTTTCCGTGCGGGGCGAGCAGTACTTC
d_call: .; clone_size: once; j_call: TRBJ1-1; v_call: TRBV20-1; cdr3_aa: CSARNRVMNTEAFF; cdr3_nt: TGCAGTGCTAGAAACAGGGTGATGAACACTGAAGCTTTCTTT
d_call: .; clone_size: many; j_call: TRBJ1-5; v_call: TRBV11-2; cdr3_aa: CASSSVIRGGNQPQHF; cdr3_nt: TGTGCCAGCAGCAGCGTCATTCGTGGGGGGAATCAGCCCCAGCATTTT
d_call: .; clone_size: .; j_call: TRBJ2-7; v_call: TRBV4-2; cdr3_aa: CASSQELRENSLYEQYF; cdr3_nt: TGTGCCAGCAGCCAAGAGCTCAGGGAGAACAGTCTTTACGAGCAGTACTTC
d_call: .; clone_size: few; j_call: TRBJ2-6; v_call: TRBV6-1; cdr3_aa: CATVVSGANVLTF; cdr3_nt: TGTGCCACCGTGGTTTCTGGGGCCAACGTCCTGACTTTC
d_call: .; clone_size: few; j_call: TRBJ2-7; v_call: TRBV5-1; cdr3_aa: CASSRHLYEQYF; cdr3_nt: TGCGCCAGCAGCAGACACCTTTACGAGCAGTACTTC
d_call: .; clone_size: many; j_call: TRBJ2-6; v_call: TRBV2; cdr3_aa: CASSEPPSGANVLTF; cdr3_nt: TGTGCCAGCAGCGAGCCGCCCTCTGGGGCCAACGTCCTGACTTTC
d_call: .; clone_size: .; j_call: TRBJ1-1; v_call: TRBV5-1; cdr3_aa: CASSLSAMNTEAFF; cdr3_nt: TGCGCCAGCAGCTTGTCCGCCATGAACACTGAAGCTTTCTTT
d_call: .; clone_size: many; j_call: TRBJ2-7; v_call: TRBV2; cdr3_aa: CASSDRAEQYF; cdr3_nt: TGTGCCAGCAGTGACAGGGCCGAGCAGTACTTC
d_call: .; clone_size: .; j_call: TRBJ1-2; v_call: TRBV29-1; cdr3_aa: CSVEERGTSGYTF; cdr3_nt: TGCAGCGTTGAAGAACGGGGGACCAGTGGCTACACCTTC
d_call: TRBD2; clone_size: .; j_call: TRBJ2-7; v_call: TRBV25-1; cdr3_aa: CASSLSPGTSGRYEQYF; cdr3_nt: TGTGCCAGCAGTTTAAGCCCCGGGACTAGCGGGAGGTACGAGCAGTACTTC
d_call: .; clone_size: many; j_call: TRBJ1-3; v_call: TRBV20-1; cdr3_aa: CSARGFRNTIYF; cdr3_nt: TGCAGTGCTAGAGGTTTTAGGAACACCATATATTTT
d_call: TRBD2; clone_size: many; j_call: TRBJ2-5; v_call: TRBV29-1; cdr3_aa: CSVESPAGVQETQYF; cdr3_nt: TGCAGCGTTGAATCCCCAGCGGGGGTCCAAGAGACCCAGTACTTC
d_call: .; clone_size: few; j_call: TRBJ2-7; v_call: TRBV19; cdr3_aa: CASSRIENLVEQYF; cdr3_nt: TGTGCCAGTAGTAGGATTGAAAACCTGGTCGAGCAGTACTTC
d_call: .; clone_size: .; j_call: TRBJ2-7; v_call: TRBV7-9; cdr3_aa: CASRPKLSGANDEQYF; cdr3_nt: TGTGCCAGCAGGCCAAAGCTCTCTGGGGCCAACGACGAGCAGTACTTC
d_call: TRBD1; clone_size: few; j_call: TRBJ2-2; v_call: TRBV4-3; cdr3_aa: CASSQEEGARELFF; cdr3_nt: TGCGCCAGCAGCCAAGAAGAGGGGGCCAGGGAGCTGTTTTTT
d_call: TRBD1; clone_size: .; j_call: TRBJ1-2; v_call: TRBV20-1; cdr3_aa: CSAGQGDNRGYTF; cdr3_nt: TGCAGTGCAGGACAGGGCGACAATCGGGGCTACACCTTC
d_call: .; clone_size: .; j_call: TRBJ1-2; v_call: TRBV5-1; cdr3_aa: CASSLGTRSRNYGYTF; cdr3_nt: TGCGCCAGCAGCTTGGGTACTCGGAGCCGGAACTATGGCTACACCTTC
d_call: TRBD1; clone_size: .; j_call: TRBJ1-1; v_call: TRBV24-1; cdr3_aa: CATSDRDRSSFF; cdr3_nt: TGTGCCACCAGTGACCGGGACAGGTCAAGTTTCTTT
d_call: .; clone_size: many; j_call: TRBJ1-4; v_call: TRBV5-1; cdr3_aa: CASSFSRGEKLFF; cdr3_nt: TGCGCCAGCAGCTTCAGTAGAGGGGAAAAACTGTTTTTT
d_call: .; clone_size: many; j_call: TRBJ1-5; v_call: TRBV10-3; cdr3_aa: CAISESPGHQHF; cdr3_nt: TGTGCCATCAGTGAGTCGCCCGGCCACCAGCATTTT
d_call: TRBD1; clone_size: few; j_call: TRBJ2-2; v_call: TRBV4-1; cdr3_aa: CASSPYGTGNTGELFF; cdr3_nt: TGCGCCAGCAGCCCCTATGGGACAGGGAACACCGGGGAGCTGTTTTTT
d_call: TRBD1; clone_size: many; j_call: TRBJ1-6; v_call: TRBV20-1; cdr3_aa: CSARDSRGQSASPLHF; cdr3_nt: TGCAGTGCTAGAGATTCGAGGGGACAGAGTGCTTCACCCCTCCACTTT
d_call: .; clone_size: .; j_call: TRBJ2-5; v_call: TRBV12-5; cdr3_aa: CASGKTGVKETQYF; cdr3_nt: TGTGCTAGTGGAAAGACGGGGGTAAAAGAGACCCAGTACTTC
d_call: TRBD1; clone_size: .; j_call: TRBJ1-4; v_call: TRBV5-4; cdr3_aa: CASSRGTANEKLFF; cdr3_nt: TGTGCCAGCAGCAGAGGGACAGCTAATGAAAAACTGTTTTTT
d_call: .; clone_size: many; j_call: TRBJ2-7; v_call: TRBV20-1; cdr3_aa: CSALTGGYGYEQYF; cdr3_nt: TGCAGTGCTCTAACTGGGGGTTACGGCTACGAGCAGTACTTC
d_call: .; clone_size: many; j_call: TRBJ1-5; v_call: TRBV6-1; cdr3_aa: CASSEMGAQHF; cdr3_nt: TGTGCCAGCAGTGAAATGGGCGCCCAGCATTTT
d_call: .; clone_size: many; j_call: TRBJ1-1; v_call: TRBV10-3; cdr3_aa: CATSRTLNTEAFF; cdr3_nt: TGTGCCACCTCGCGGACCTTGAACACTGAAGCTTTCTTT
d_call: TRBD1; clone_size: few; j_call: TRBJ2-5; v_call: TRBV28; cdr3_aa: CASTRPGQDRETQYF; cdr3_nt: TGTGCCAGCACTCGCCCGGGACAGGACAGGGAGACCCAGTACTTC
d_call: .; clone_size: many; j_call: TRBJ1-2; v_call: TRBV9; cdr3_aa: CASSVGGGNYGYTF; cdr3_nt: TGTGCCAGCAGCGTAGGAGGGGGAAACTATGGCTACACCTTC
d_call: TRBD2; clone_size: many; j_call: TRBJ2-7; v_call: TRBV7-2; cdr3_aa: CASSLEGTSETYEQYF; cdr3_nt: TGTGCCAGCAGCTTAGAAGGGACTAGCGAAACCTACGAGCAGTACTTC
d_call: .; clone_size: many; j_call: TRBJ2-7; v_call: TRBV29-1; cdr3_aa: CSVELRSYEQYF; cdr3_nt: TGCAGCGTTGAACTCAGGTCCTACGAGCAGTACTTC
d_call: .; clone_size: .; j_call: TRBJ2-6; v_call: TRBV12-3/TRBV12-4; cdr3_aa: CASSYGGIRANVLTF; cdr3_nt: TGTGCCAGCAGTTACGGCGGGATAAGGGCCAACGTCCTGACTTTC
d_call: TRBD1; clone_size: many; j_call: TRBJ1-4; v_call: TRBV19; cdr3_aa: CASSIRRRDSGNEKLFF; cdr3_nt: TGTGCCAGTAGTATACGTCGCCGGGACAGCGGAAATGAAAAACTGTTTTTT
d_call: TRBD1; clone_size: few; j_call: TRBJ2-3; v_call: TRBV29-1; cdr3_aa: CSVYSDWDRTTDTQYF; cdr3_nt: TGCAGCGTTTACTCCGACTGGGACAGGACCACAGATACGCAGTATTTT
d_call: TRBD1; clone_size: many; j_call: TRBJ1-2; v_call: TRBV4-1; cdr3_aa: CASSVPGTVVYGYTF; cdr3_nt: TGCGCCAGCAGCGTGCCCGGGACAGTAGTCTATGGCTACACCTTC
d_call: .; clone_size: few; j_call: TRBJ1-1; v_call: TRBV12-3/TRBV12-4; cdr3_aa: CAGSPGRGMNTEAFF; cdr3_nt: TGTGCCGGCAGCCCAGGGAGAGGGATGAACACTGAAGCTTTCTTT
d_call: TRBD1; clone_size: .; j_call: TRBJ1-2; v_call: TRBV15; cdr3_aa: CATSRVTGTGRNLYGYTF; cdr3_nt: TGTGCCACCAGCAGAGTAACCGGGACAGGCCGAAATCTCTATGGCTACACCTTC
d_call: .; clone_size: many; j_call: TRBJ1-2; v_call: TRBV7-9; cdr3_aa: CASSPRGDGYTF; cdr3_nt: TGTGCCAGCAGCCCGCGGGGTGATGGCTACACCTTC
d_call: .; clone_size: .; j_call: TRBJ2-7; v_call: TRBV4-1; cdr3_aa: CASSQDMVASGPYEQYF; cdr3_nt: TGCGCCAGCAGCCAAGATATGGTGGCCTCCGGGCCCTACGAGCAGTACTTC
d_call: .; clone_size: many; j_call: TRBJ1-2; v_call: TRBV10-3; cdr3_aa: CAISSQPGFFYGYTF; cdr3_nt: TGTGCCATCAGTTCCCAGCCGGGGTTCTTCTATGGCTACACCTTC
d_call: .; clone_size: many; j_call: TRBJ2-7; v_call: TRBV20-1; cdr3_aa: CSAEQGTYEQYF; cdr3_nt: TGCAGTGCCGAACAGGGAACCTACGAGCAGTACTTC
d_call: .; clone_size: few; j_call: TRBJ2-5; v_call: TRBV4-3; cdr3_aa: CASSQVSSRETQYF; cdr3_nt: TGCGCCAGCAGCCAAGTTTCCAGTCGCGAGACCCAGTACTTC
d_call: .; clone_size: .; j_call: TRBJ1-2; v_call: TRBV12-3/TRBV12-4; cdr3_aa: CASSLVVGPRESGGYTF; cdr3_nt: TGTGCCAGCAGTTTAGTAGTAGGCCCCAGGGAATCAGGTGGCTACACCTTC